The clone carrying this TCR beta chain appeared a single time. Participants came from about two dozen US areas, aged roughly 18 to 89 years. The germline CDR1 and CDR2 sequences are MDHEN and SYDVKM. The CDR3 contains 14 residues. V was pared by 5 bases and J by 4 bases, with 14 bases between. This entry is derived from a study of blood T cell repertoires in COVID-19. Looking at the study overall: Samples taken during acute and convalescent COVID-19 were collected in the United States, Italy and Spain. Sources were T cells, B-cell-depleted T cells, or PBMCs; the material itself was cDNA or gDNA.

Profiling relied on immunoSEQ multiplex PCR, and the TCRdb table lists in-frame clones only, not all of them. The sample lists about 180,000 clones, roughly 88% occurring once. The sequence came from a woman aged 18-29 years who had recovered from COVID-19. Sequencing was done on a sample of PBMCs or T cells enriched from blood (not recorded which). J is TRBJ1-2 and V is TRBV28; D is unclear. CDR3 sequence (DNA): TGTGCCAGCAGTCCGCCTCGAAGCCTCTATGGCTACACCTTC. It is translated as CASSPPRSLYGYTF.